One sample yielded the 28 T cell receptor beta chains listed below, sequenced in a study of blood T cell repertoires in COVID-19. Generated by immunoSEQ multiplex PCR, the TCRdb table keeps only in-frame clones and is missing some. The repertoire holds around 300,000 clones, roughly 87% seen once, with 0.75% to 1% in the top ten. Sequenced: PBMCs or T cells enriched from blood (not recorded which). The receptors were sampled from a woman younger than 45 who had recovered from COVID-19.

V gene TRBV28 combines with J gene TRBJ1-1, with 9 bases identical to TRBD1. CDR1 MDHEN and CDR2 SYDVKM come from the germline V gene. This CDR3 is built from 16 residues. Trimming at V came to 3 bases and at J to 2 bases, leaving 7 bases not matched to a gene. CDR3: CASSFRTGDINTEAFF. In DNA form, the CDR3 reads TGTGCCAGCAGTTTCCGGACAGGGGATATCAACACTGAAGCTTTCTTT.

The V and J genes are TRBV5-6 and TRBJ2-1, with D uncertain. The CDR3 runs 15 residues. Looked up from germline, CDR1 is SGHDT and CDR2 is YYEEEE. V lost 1 base to trimming and J lost 7 bases, with 15 bases between them. CDR3 loop: CASSLQRQNFNEQFF. As DNA, the CDR3 is TGTGCCAGCAGCTTGCAGAGACAAAACTTTAATGAGCAGTTCTTC.

This rearrangement joins TRBV24-1 to TRBJ2-2; D gene ambiguous. This CDR3 is built from 14 residues. The germline V and J ends were trimmed by 6 bases and 0 bases, with 7 bases remaining between them. The germline V gene has CDR1 KGHDR and CDR2 SFDVKD. The DNA for the CDR3 is TGTGCCACCAGTATCGCGACGAACACCGGGGAGCTGTTTTTT. Protein sequence: CATSIATNTGELFF.

The V gene is TRBV27, the J gene TRBJ2-7; the D gene is possibly TRBD1 (6 bases). There are 15 residues in the CDR3. The germline V gene encodes CDR1 MNHEY and CDR2 SMNVEV (reference sequence). V lost 6 bases, J lost 3 bases, and 18 bases lay in between. CDR3 residues: CASSPGTQALYEQYF. For the CDR3, the DNA is TGTGCCAGCAGCCCTGGGACACAGGCCCTCTACGAGCAGTACTTC.

The V gene is TRBV5-6, the J gene TRBJ2-7; D is possibly TRBD1 (6 bases). Per germline, CDR1 SGHDT and CDR2 YYEEEE. The CDR3 is made up of 14 amino acids. V dropped 4 bases and J dropped 5 bases, with 16 bases sitting between them. The CDR3 DNA sequence: TGTGCCAGCAGCAGAAACAGGGTAGTCGACGAGCAGTACTTC. As protein: CASSRNRVVDEQYF.

This chain joins TRBV6-2 or TRBV6-3 and TRBJ1-5, with D tentatively TRBD1 (5 bases). Trimming cost V 4 bases and J 4 bases, with 20 bases left between them. Germline CDR1 MNHEY, CDR2 SVGEGT. The length of the CDR3 is 17 residues. Here the CDR3 DNA reads TGTGCCAGCAGTTCACGCCCGGGGGATACATCTAATCAGCCCCAGCATTTT. Translation gives CASSSRPGDTSNQPQHF.

The J gene is TRBJ2-7, the V gene TRBV5-4; 7 nucleotides align to TRBD2. Germline values: CDR1 SGHNT, CDR2 YYREEE (reference sequence). With V trimmed by 4 bases and J by 0 bases, 7 bases remained unmatched. This CDR3 spans 15 amino acids. The CDR3 bases are TGTGCCAGCAGCCCCTCGGGAGGCAGCTCCTACGAGCAGTACTTC. Amino acids: CASSPSGGSSYEQYF.

This clone was seen only a few times. J is TRBJ1-5 and V is TRBV7-9; D not resolved. V was trimmed by 1 base and J by 1 base, leaving 11 bases between them. Germline V gene sequence: CDR1 SEHNR, CDR2 FQNEAQ (reference sequence). The CDR3 length is 16 residues. The CDR3 loop is CASSLGGRQSNQPQHF. Written as DNA, the CDR3 is TGTGCCAGCAGCTTAGGTGGCAGGCAAAGCAATCAGCCCCAGCATTTT.

The rearrangement joins TRBV27 to TRBJ2-3, with TRBD2 matching over 7 bases. The CDR3 totals 15 residues. CDR1 is MNHEY, CDR2 SMNVEV, per germline (reference sequence). Trimming took 5 bases from V and 2 from J; bases not matched to a gene: 7. CDR3 sequence reads: CASSPLGLSTDTQYF. In nucleotides, the CDR3 is TGTGCCAGCAGTCCCTTGGGACTATCCACAGATACGCAGTATTTT.

The chain joins TRBV7-2 to TRBJ2-2, with unresolved D. V shed 1 base and J shed 6 bases, with 12 bases lying between them. Germline CDR1 SGHTA, CDR2 FQGNSA. There are 15 residues in the CDR3. The CDR3 protein is CASSLVVAMAGELFF. The CDR3 nucleotides read TGTGCCAGCAGCTTAGTGGTAGCTATGGCCGGGGAGCTGTTTTTT.

This chain connects TRBV6-2 or TRBV6-3 to TRBJ1-2, with D unresolved. The V and J ends lost 0 bases and 7 bases respectively, with 12 bases between them. The CDR3 runs to 14 residues. CDR1 and CDR2 (germline): MNHEY, SVGEGT. CDR3 DNA: TGTGCCAGCAGTTACTCGAGTCCGCAAGTTGGCTACACCTTC. Its protein product is CASSYSSPQVGYTF.

V is TRBV28 and J is TRBJ1-2; 7 nucleotides line up with TRBD1. From germline, CDR1 is MDHEN and CDR2 SYDVKM. The CDR3 totals 12 residues. The V gene end was trimmed by 3 bases and the J gene end by 8 bases; junction bases not matched to a gene: 3. CDR3 loop: CASSLTGPGYTF. The CDR3, as DNA: TGTGCCAGCAGTTTGACAGGGCCGGGCTACACCTTC.

The chain recombines TRBV7-2 with TRBJ2-1, with no clear D. V was shortened by 4 bases and J by 2 bases, with 15 bases between the two germline ends. Germline V gene data show CDR1 as SGHTA and CDR2 as FQGNSA. The CDR3 spans 16 residues. The CDR3 DNA follows: TGTGCCAGCAGCTATAGGCGCCCGGAGACCTACAATGAGCAGTTCTTC. Translating it yields CASSYRRPETYNEQFF.

This chain links TRBV28 with TRBJ1-1; D may be TRBD1 (5 bases). This CDR3 is 12 amino acids long. V was trimmed by 0 bases and J by 10 bases, leaving 9 bases between them. The germline CDR1 and CDR2 sequences are MDHEN and SYDVKM. The DNA of the CDR3 is TGTGCCAGCAGTTTATGGGGGGGACTAGCTTTCTTT. Residues: CASSLWGGLAFF.

The CDR3 coding sequence is TGTGCCAGCAGTGATGGGGGACAGGGTTACACTGAAGCTTTCTTT. It specifies CASSDGGQGYTEAFF. This chain joins TRBV6-2 or TRBV6-3 and TRBJ1-1, with TRBD1 identical over 9 bases. Germline lookup yields CDR1 MNHEY and CDR2 SVGEGT. The CDR3 has 15 amino acids. Germline trimming cut 5 bases from V and 3 bases from J; bases unmatched to any gene: 7.

This chain joins TRBV2 and TRBJ1-2; 7 bases map to TRBD1. V shed 6 bases and J 3 bases; nucleotides not matched to a gene: 4. From germline, CDR1 is SNHLY and CDR2 FYNNEI. The CDR3 covers 13 residues. Here the CDR3 DNA reads TGTGCCAGCAGGACTACAGGGGACTATGGCTACACCTTC. Translated, it gives CASRTTGDYGYTF.

In nucleotides, the CDR3 is TGCGCCAGCAGCCTTAGCCCGATCAACACAGATACGCAGTATTTT. Translating it yields CASSLSPINTDTQYF. The rearrangement uses TRBV5-1 and TRBJ2-3; no definite D call. CDR3 size: 15 residues. V shed 4 bases and J shed 2 bases, with 14 bases lying between them. Looked up from germline, CDR1 is SGHRS and CDR2 is YFSETQ.

The genes are TRBV27 and TRBJ2-3; 7 bases are a match to TRBD2. With 3 bases clipped from V and 2 bases from J, the junction kept 11 bases outside the gene matches. The germline gives CDR1 MNHEY, CDR2 SMNVEV (reference sequence). This CDR3 comprises 17 residues. The CDR3 DNA reads as TGTGCCAGCAGTTTTTCAGGACTAGGGACCTACACAGATACGCAGTATTTT. This sequence encodes CASSFSGLGTYTDTQYF.

The chain is built from TRBV18 and TRBJ1-2, with TRBD1 matching over 8 bases. J lost 3 bases, V lost 3 bases, and 6 bases had no gene match. This CDR3 has 15 amino acids. CDR1 is KGHSH, CDR2 LQKENI, per germline. The CDR3 loop is CASSPGSGGDYGYTF. In DNA form, the CDR3 reads TGTGCCAGCTCACCGGGGTCAGGGGGCGACTATGGCTACACCTTC.

The chain employs TRBV5-1 and TRBJ2-1; D possibly corresponds to TRBD1 (6 bases). Per germline, CDR1 SGHRS and CDR2 YFSETQ. The germline V and J ends were trimmed by 3 bases and 4 bases, with 20 bases remaining between them. The CDR3 sequence is 17 residues long. The CDR3 DNA reads TGCGCCAGCAGCTCCCACCCCCAGGGACAAGGGTACAATGAGCAGTTCTTC. It codes for CASSSHPQGQGYNEQFF.

V and J are TRBV11-2 and TRBJ2-3; 8 bases agree with TRBD2. This CDR3 spans 17 amino acids. J was trimmed by 6 bases and V by 2 bases; bases with no gene match: 13. The germline V gene has CDR1 SGHAT and CDR2 FQNNGV. CDR3 loop: CASSLQRGTTTGDTQYF. In nucleotides, the CDR3 is TGTGCCAGCAGCTTACAGCGGGGGACTACCACCGGGGATACGCAGTATTTT.

This clone was counted between two and nine times. The J gene is TRBJ2-5, the V gene TRBV6-5, with D possibly TRBD2 on 5 matching bases. V was shortened by 5 bases and J by 3 bases, with 16 bases between the two germline ends. CDR1 and CDR2 (germline): MNHEY, SVGAGI. The CDR3 contains 15 residues. The CDR3 is CASSLSWSGKETQYF. The CDR3 nucleotides read TGTGCCAGCAGTCTTTCCTGGAGCGGCAAAGAGACCCAGTACTTC.

This chain links TRBV19 with TRBJ1-2, with TRBD1 identical over 8 bases. V was pared by 5 bases and J by 6 bases, with 11 bases of the junction left unmatched. This CDR3 is 15 amino acids long. Germline CDR1 reads LNHDA; CDR2 reads SQIVND (reference sequence). CDR3 region: CASSRPDREGNGYTF. CDR3 nucleotides: TGTGCCAGTAGTCGACCGGACAGGGAGGGGAATGGCTACACCTTC.

The chain recombines TRBV10-2 with TRBJ2-7; maybe TRBD2 (6 bases). This CDR3 contains 16 residues. V was shortened by 4 bases and J by 0 bases, with 16 bases between the two germline ends. Germline V gene sequence: CDR1 WSHSY, CDR2 SAAADI. CDR3 loop: CASSAFRDGSSYEQYF. Written as DNA, the CDR3 is TGCGCCAGCAGTGCGTTCCGGGACGGGAGCTCCTACGAGCAGTACTTC.

The chain uses TRBV19 and TRBJ2-5; D is possibly TRBD1 (7 bases). Germline assignment: CDR1 LNHDA and CDR2 SQIVND (reference sequence). V was pared by 1 base and J by 3 bases, with 12 bases between. The CDR3 contains 15 residues. The CDR3 protein is CASSIGPGGKETQYF. The CDR3 bases are TGTGCCAGTAGTATAGGGCCAGGGGGGAAAGAGACCCAGTACTTC.

This clone was observed a single time. The chain joins TRBV3-1 (or the pseudogene TRBV3-2) to TRBJ1-2; D is undetermined. Germline assignment: CDR1 LGHDT and CDR2 YNNKEL (reference sequence). V was pared by 4 bases and J by 0 bases, with 12 bases between. This CDR3 has 15 residues. In nucleotides, the CDR3 is TGTGCCAGCAGCCTAAACACTGGAGCTAACTATGGCTACACCTTC. It encodes CASSLNTGANYGYTF.

The chain combines TRBV5-1 with TRBJ2-5; the match to TRBD2 covers 8 bases. The CDR3 contains 15 residues. Germline values: CDR1 SGHRS, CDR2 YFSETQ. Trimming cost V 2 bases and J 4 bases; bases outside gene matches: 7. The CDR3 here is CASSFAAGVTETQYF. The CDR3 nucleotides read TGCGCCAGCAGCTTTGCAGCGGGAGTCACAGAGACCCAGTACTTC. The whole variable domain, remainder taken from reference TRBV5-1 and TRBJ2-5, is KAGVTQTPRYLIKTRGQQVTLSCSPISGHRSVSWYQQTPGQGLQFLFEYFSETQRNKGNFPGRFSGRQFSNSRSEMNVSTLELGDSALYLCASSFAAGVTETQYFGPGTRLLVL.

This clone was seen a single time. The rearrangement links TRBV27 to TRBJ2-6, with 7 bases fitting TRBD2. The germline V gene encodes CDR1 MNHEY and CDR2 SMNVEV (reference sequence). The CDR3 spans 17 residues. Trimming took 4 bases from V and 0 from J; bases not matched to a gene: 6. The CDR3 is CASSWGGTISGANVLTF. DNA for the CDR3: TGTGCCAGCAGTTGGGGGGGGACGATCTCTGGGGCCAACGTCCTGACTTTC.